This T cell receptor (beta chain) was identified in a study of regulatory T cells in long-lasting Graves disease. This sample's time point: newly diagnosed GD, antithyroid drugs for less than 3 months. There was RNA extracted from PBMCs, and the TCR library was made from it. The table lists this clonotype with many counts. Its antigen is as yet unknown. Study-wide results and caveats: Possibly, too few samples lowered accuracy.

Through Arm-PCR of CDR3 regions and iRepertoire HTBI primers, TCR beta libraries were built. TCRdb fed the multiplex PCR reads into MiXCR, producing one record per CDR3 protein. The sample includes around 400,000 distinct CDR3 sequences, around 15% of them seen just once. The CDR3 length is 13 residues. Trimming took off 2 bases at V and 8 bases at J, with 12 bases between the two ends. In germline, CDR1 is LGHNA, CDR2 YSLEER. The specimen was peripheral blood mononuclear cells (PBMCs), collected at new diagnosis, from a patient treated with antithyroid drugs. The chain uses TRBV4-3 and TRBJ1-2; D ambiguous. The receptor's source is a female donor with Graves disease. Written as DNA, the CDR3 is TGCGCCAGCAGCCAATATGGTTCCGGAGGCTACACCTTC. It encodes CASSQYGSGGYTF.